This record concerns one T cell receptor beta chain sequence. Its target is unknown. This entry is derived from a study of T cell responses to AZD1222 COVID-19 vaccine. Study as a whole: Investigators merged groups given second doses at roughly 4 or roughly 12 weeks. The study, taken as a whole, reports: Spike-specific TCR breadth and depth both grew after two AZD1222 doses. No repertoire was sampled before or during the peak T cell response, only after it.

Assay: immunoSEQ multiplex PCR; the TCRdb copy retains only in-frame clones and omits some. The sample includes 150,000 to 200,000 clones, roughly nine tenths of them seen just once. The origin of this receptor is an adult in good health. Sequencing was performed on peripheral blood, taken on day 0 of AZD1222 vaccination.

The CDR3 is CASSQDPTSDRELGNTIYF. The CDR3 region has the DNA TGTGCCAGCAGCCAAGATCCCACCTCGGACAGGGAACTTGGAAACACCATATATTTT. V is TRBV4-2 and J is TRBJ1-3, with 8 bases fitting TRBD1. This CDR3 is 19 amino acids long. J was trimmed by 3 bases and V by 0 bases; bases with no gene match: 13. CDR1 and CDR2 from the germline V gene are LGHNA and YNFKEQ.